The rows below give T cell receptor beta chains drawn from one sample of a study of cytomegalovirus exposure and HLA in healthy donors. Produced via immunoSEQ multiplex PCR; TCRdb's table is partial and in-frame only. The sample lists about 110,000 clones; 70% to 90% were seen once. Specimen: PBMCs. All receptors derive from a woman aged 25 to 39 in good health and CMV-seropositive. Each CDR3 is given with its conserved first and last residue. A D gene is named only where the DNA matches it firmly.

TRBD2	TRBJ2-2	TRBV5-4	14	CASRLAGGTGELFF
TRBD2	TRBJ2-7	TRBV5-4	15	CASSFQKAGGYEQYF
NA	TRBJ2-1	TRBV5-6	16	CASSFPSGESYNEQFF
TRBD1	TRBJ1-4	TRBV19	15	CASTRTGEDNEKLFF
TRBD1	TRBJ2-4	TRBV27	14	CASSSLGTANIQYF
TRBD2	TRBJ2-2	TRBV6-4	16	CASSESSGSSTGELFF
NA	TRBJ1-5	TRBV6-1	13	CASNEGRSQPQHF
TRBD1	TRBJ2-7	TRBV14	16	CASSQAGTGKSYEQYF
TRBD1	TRBJ1-5	TRBV6-1	16	CASSGRDRGPGQPQHF
TRBD2	TRBJ2-1	TRBV30	15	CAWSVPSGPLNEQFF
NA	TRBJ2-7	TRBV29-1	11	CSVVGAYEQYF
NA	TRBJ2-3	TRBV19	13	CASTPRGVDTQYF
NA	TRBJ1-1	TRBV6-5	11	CAAKVGVKAFF
TRBD1	TRBJ2-4	TRBV28	17	CASRSRVQGVDKNIQYF
TRBD1	TRBJ2-7	TRBV5-4	14	CASSARDRVYEQYF
TRBD1	TRBJ2-1	TRBV5-1	17	CASSPHPPGQGNNEQFF
TRBD1	TRBJ1-2	TRBV9	16	CASSAGDRELFYGYTF
TRBD2	TRBJ2-7	TRBV19	12	CASAGVNYEQYF
NA	TRBJ2-2	TRBV28	13	CASWATTAGELFF
NA	TRBJ2-3	TRBV19	13	CASSIGLVDTQYF
TRBD2	TRBJ2-5	TRBV6-1	15	CASSEGTSRTQTQYF
TRBD1	TRBJ1-1	TRBV27	16	CASSLRGPGGRGEAFF
TRBD2	TRBJ2-2	TRBV7-9	16	CASSLAGARNTGELFF
TRBD1	TRBJ1-5	TRBV7-8	17	CASSLPTRGRSNQPQHF
NA	TRBJ1-1	TRBV5-6	13	CASTRRGNTEAFF
NA	TRBJ2-7	TRBV28	14	CASSLSRSLHEQYF
NA	TRBJ2-7	TRBV6-1	12	CASSEVNYEQYF
TRBD1	TRBJ2-1	TRBV7-9	15	CASSFGTGEYNEQFF
NA	TRBJ1-1	TRBV2	15	CASSESRTANTEAFF
TRBD1	TRBJ2-5	TRBV5-1	15	CASSSGQGAKETQYF
NA	TRBJ2-1	TRBV30	13	CAWKTDFGNEQFF
TRBD1	TRBJ1-3	TRBV7-2	17	CASSPGQGRGSGNTIYF
TRBD1	TRBJ2-7	TRBV13	13	CASSTTGPYEQYF
TRBD1	TRBJ1-5	TRBV5-5	14	CASSLPGQGQPQHF
NA	TRBJ1-2	TRBV18	14	CASSPGGGAHGYTF
NA	TRBJ1-4	TRBV7-9	13	CASSPGQVEKLFF
NA	TRBJ2-3	TRBV7-3	13	CASSYETGDTQYF
NA	TRBJ1-5	TRBV30	13	CAWSVASNQPQHF
NA	TRBJ2-3	TRBV9	14	CASSPRTVADTQYF
TRBD1	TRBJ2-7	TRBV7-8	14	CASSFGQGAGEQYF
NA	TRBJ1-2	TRBV4-1	16	CASSQDISGRSYGYTF
TRBD2	TRBJ2-7	TRBV2	13	CATGLAGGREQYF
NA	TRBJ2-3	TRBV2	11	CASRLADTQYF
NA	TRBJ1-5	TRBV5-6	14	CASSLAWSQQPQHF
NA	TRBJ1-2	TRBV2	13	CASLMGANYGYTF
NA	TRBJ2-7	TRBV28	14	CASSLAGSSYEQYF
TRBD2	TRBJ2-7	TRBV5-4	16	CASSLSPSGGSYEQYF
TRBD1	TRBJ2-5	TRBV6-1	13	CASSPGQWGTQYF
NA	TRBJ2-7	TRBV5-1	12	CASSLEWHEQYF
TRBD2	TRBJ2-3	TRBV6-1	14	CASTGGGGGDTQYF
TRBD2	TRBJ2-7	TRBV2	15	CASSEGPGLAYEQYF
TRBD1	TRBJ1-3	TRBV5-1	16	CASSRGQGLSGNTIYF